This T cell receptor beta chain is from a study of cytomegalovirus exposure and HLA in healthy donors. The study, taken as a whole, reports: A later analysis found most CMV-associated TCR beta chains apparently HLA-restricted. In a later analysis, HLA-associated beta chains showed higher expansion and lower generation probabilities than comparable chains.

This donor's file did not include a recorded CMV serostatus. A word on this clone: Antigen unknown.

V lost 0 bases to trimming and J lost 4 bases; unmatched junction nucleotides: 2. Per germline, CDR1 SGHAT and CDR2 FQNNGV. The CDR3 loop spans 14 amino acids. The PCR had 60 Vbeta and 13 Jbeta primers. Sequencing was performed with immunoSEQ multiplex PCR; in TCRdb, only in-frame clones are kept and a portion is missing. The sample is made up of tens of thousands of clones, and the top ten hold 5.5% to 6% of it. The chain is built from TRBV11-2 and TRBJ1-1; 7 bases match TRBD1. This TCR came from a human donor in good health. The sample consisted of PBMCs. CDR3 amino acids: CASSLDPGGTEAFF. The DNA of the CDR3 is TGTGCCAGCAGCTTAGACCCAGGGGGCACTGAAGCTTTCTTT.